These T cell receptor beta chains were read from a single sample in a study of T cell responses to AZD1222 COVID-19 vaccine. Method: immunoSEQ multiplex PCR; TCRdb's copy keeps in-frame clones and lacks some. The sample lists 100,000 or so clones, 92% occurring once. The specimen comprised peripheral blood, sampled 28 days after the second AZD1222 dose. Receptors were obtained from an adult who received the AZD1222 COVID-19 vaccine. CDR3s include the opening cysteine and the closing phenylalanine or tryptophan. D genes are given only for firm matches. Size is stated for part of the rows, as once, few or many counts, or as a class when the clone is expanded.

abundance: -; d_gene: -; v_gene: TRBV6-1; j_gene: TRBJ1-4; CDR3nt: TGTGCCAGCAGTGAAGGGACAGTTAGAGAAAAACTGTTTTTT; CDR3aa: CASSEGTVREKLFF
abundance: -; d_gene: TRBD1; v_gene: TRBV19; j_gene: TRBJ1-1; CDR3nt: TGTGCCAGTAAAAATCTCAACGGGGACAGGAACACTGAAGCTTTCTTT; CDR3aa: CASKNLNGDRNTEAFF
abundance: -; d_gene: -; v_gene: TRBV13; j_gene: TRBJ2-2; CDR3nt: TGTGCCAGCAGCCCCCTAACCCCGAACACCGGGGAGCTGTTTTTT; CDR3aa: CASSPLTPNTGELFF
abundance: few; d_gene: -; v_gene: TRBV6-5; j_gene: TRBJ1-4; CDR3nt: TGTGCCAGCAGTTACTTGGGGGAAGATGAAAAACTGTTTTTT; CDR3aa: CASSYLGEDEKLFF
abundance: -; d_gene: -; v_gene: TRBV4-3; j_gene: TRBJ1-2; CDR3nt: TGCGCCAGCAGCCAAGATCGAGGGGCCGCGGTGTATGGCTACACCTTC; CDR3aa: CASSQDRGAAVYGYTF
abundance: -; d_gene: -; v_gene: TRBV3-1/TRBV3-2; j_gene: TRBJ2-5; CDR3nt: TGTGCCAGCAGCCGGCAAGAGACCCAGTACTTC; CDR3aa: CASSRQETQYF
abundance: -; d_gene: TRBD1; v_gene: TRBV2; j_gene: TRBJ2-2; CDR3nt: TGTGCCAGCACCAGACAGGGAACGAACACCGGGGAGCTGTTTTTT; CDR3aa: CASTRQGTNTGELFF
abundance: -; d_gene: -; v_gene: TRBV18; j_gene: TRBJ1-5; CDR3nt: TGTGCCAGCTCACCGGGCCAGGGGCGCAATCAGCCCCAGCATTTT; CDR3aa: CASSPGQGRNQPQHF
abundance: once; d_gene: -; v_gene: TRBV24-1; j_gene: TRBJ2-2; CDR3nt: TGTGCCACCAGACCGGGCACCGGGGAGCTGTTTTTT; CDR3aa: CATRPGTGELFF
abundance: -; d_gene: TRBD1; v_gene: TRBV6-5; j_gene: TRBJ1-2; CDR3nt: TGTGCCAGCAGTTCAGGGGGCGCGGGCTATGGCTACACCTTC; CDR3aa: CASSSGGAGYGYTF
abundance: -; d_gene: -; v_gene: TRBV4-1; j_gene: TRBJ1-3; CDR3nt: TGCGCCAGCAGTTTCAGCCAGAGCTCTGGAAACACCATATATTTT; CDR3aa: CASSFSQSSGNTIYF
abundance: -; d_gene: TRBD1; v_gene: TRBV6-5; j_gene: TRBJ1-6; CDR3nt: TGTGCCAGCAGTTCCGACAGGGAGGCGACGTTTTCACCCCTCCACTTT; CDR3aa: CASSSDREATFSPLHF
abundance: -; d_gene: -; v_gene: TRBV5-1; j_gene: TRBJ1-6; CDR3nt: TGCGCCAGCAGCCAGCGAACCGGGACAAATAATTCACCCCTCCACTTT; CDR3aa: CASSQRTGTNNSPLHF
abundance: -; d_gene: -; v_gene: TRBV28; j_gene: TRBJ1-2; CDR3nt: TGTGCCAGCAGTTTATGGGCGAACTATGGCTACACCTTC; CDR3aa: CASSLWANYGYTF
abundance: -; d_gene: -; v_gene: TRBV9; j_gene: TRBJ1-2; CDR3nt: TGTGCCAGCAGCGTAGACAGGGCAGGGGTGGGCTATGGCTACACCTTC; CDR3aa: CASSVDRAGVGYGYTF
abundance: -; d_gene: -; v_gene: TRBV5-5; j_gene: TRBJ2-7; CDR3nt: TGTGCCAGCAGCTTGTCGGGACTCATTTCCTTGGAGCAGTACTTC; CDR3aa: CASSLSGLISLEQYF
abundance: -; d_gene: -; v_gene: TRBV7-8; j_gene: TRBJ2-3; CDR3nt: TGTGCCAGCAGCTCAAGACGGTTTAGCACAGATACGCAGTATTTT; CDR3aa: CASSSRRFSTDTQYF
abundance: -; d_gene: TRBD1; v_gene: TRBV18; j_gene: TRBJ1-1; CDR3nt: TGTGCCAGCTCACCAGATGGACAGGGTGAAGCTTTCTTT; CDR3aa: CASSPDGQGEAFF
abundance: -; d_gene: TRBD1; v_gene: TRBV19; j_gene: TRBJ1-2; CDR3nt: TGTGCCAGTAGTCCCAGGGACAGGGGCGGTTATGGCTACACCTTC; CDR3aa: CASSPRDRGGYGYTF
abundance: -; d_gene: -; v_gene: TRBV18; j_gene: TRBJ1-1; CDR3nt: TGTGCCAGCTCAAGCAACAGTCAGGTCCTCACTGAAGCTTTCTTT; CDR3aa: CASSSNSQVLTEAFF
abundance: -; d_gene: TRBD1; v_gene: TRBV3-1/TRBV3-2; j_gene: TRBJ1-2; CDR3nt: TGTGCCAGCAGCCACGGACAGGGGGGTGGCTACACCTTC; CDR3aa: CASSHGQGGGYTF
abundance: -; d_gene: TRBD1; v_gene: TRBV4-1; j_gene: TRBJ1-5; CDR3nt: TGCGCCAGCAGCCGCTGGACAGGGAATCAGCCCCAGCATTTT; CDR3aa: CASSRWTGNQPQHF
abundance: -; d_gene: TRBD1; v_gene: TRBV7-3; j_gene: TRBJ2-2; CDR3nt: TGTGCCAGCAGGTCGGGACAGGGGAACACCGGGGAGCTGTTTTTT; CDR3aa: CASRSGQGNTGELFF
abundance: -; d_gene: -; v_gene: TRBV10-3; j_gene: TRBJ1-5; CDR3nt: TGTGCCACGGGTAGACAGGTTAACAATCAGCCCCAGCATTTT; CDR3aa: CATGRQVNNQPQHF
abundance: -; d_gene: -; v_gene: TRBV7-2; j_gene: TRBJ1-5; CDR3nt: TGTGCCAGCAGCTCTCAAGGGCCCATGGGGGCTAGCAATCAGCCCCAGCATTTT; CDR3aa: CASSSQGPMGASNQPQHF
abundance: -; d_gene: TRBD1; v_gene: TRBV28; j_gene: TRBJ1-2; CDR3nt: TGTGCCAGCAGTTTAAACAGGGGGTATGGCTACACCTTC; CDR3aa: CASSLNRGYGYTF
abundance: -; d_gene: -; v_gene: TRBV30; j_gene: TRBJ1-2; CDR3nt: TGTGCCTGGAGTGCCGGGGACTATGGCTACACCTTC; CDR3aa: CAWSAGDYGYTF
abundance: -; d_gene: TRBD1; v_gene: TRBV30; j_gene: TRBJ1-5; CDR3nt: TGTGCCTGGAGTGGACTCGGTGGGACAGCCAGTCTTAGCAATCAGCCCCAGCATTTT; CDR3aa: CAWSGLGGTASLSNQPQHF
abundance: -; d_gene: -; v_gene: TRBV19; j_gene: TRBJ1-5; CDR3nt: TGTGCCAGTAGTATTTCGATCTCGCAGCCCCAGCATTTT; CDR3aa: CASSISISQPQHF
abundance: -; d_gene: TRBD1; v_gene: TRBV11-3; j_gene: TRBJ2-5; CDR3nt: TGTGCCAGCAGCTCACGGACAGGCCAAGAGACCCAGTACTTC; CDR3aa: CASSSRTGQETQYF
abundance: -; d_gene: TRBD2; v_gene: TRBV4-1; j_gene: TRBJ2-3; CDR3nt: TGCGCCAGCAGCCATCCCGGACTAGCGGGGGGGCCTGACACAGATACGCAGTATTTT; CDR3aa: CASSHPGLAGGPDTDTQYF
abundance: -; d_gene: -; v_gene: TRBV4-3; j_gene: TRBJ2-5; CDR3nt: TGCGCCAGCAGCCCTTCGGGGGAATGGGGTGGCCAGTACTTC; CDR3aa: CASSPSGEWGGQYF
abundance: -; d_gene: TRBD1; v_gene: TRBV6-5; j_gene: TRBJ1-2; CDR3nt: TGTGCCAGCAGTCCTACAGGGGGCGGGGATGGCTACACCTTC; CDR3aa: CASSPTGGGDGYTF
abundance: -; d_gene: -; v_gene: TRBV6-6; j_gene: TRBJ2-7; CDR3nt: TGTGCCAGCAGTTCCGGGACATACCACGAGCAGTACTTC; CDR3aa: CASSSGTYHEQYF
abundance: -; d_gene: -; v_gene: TRBV30; j_gene: TRBJ2-7; CDR3nt: TGTGCCTCCACCGACGGTCGCTACGAGCAGTACTTC; CDR3aa: CASTDGRYEQYF
abundance: -; d_gene: -; v_gene: TRBV6-5; j_gene: TRBJ2-1; CDR3nt: TGTGCCAGCAGTTACTCGAGGACCTACAATGAGCAGTTCTTC; CDR3aa: CASSYSRTYNEQFF